This section outlines one T cell receptor beta chain sequence together with its context. The entry originates in a study of blood T cell repertoires in COVID-19. Study-level information: Nucleic acid was either cDNA or gDNA, and it came from T cells, B-cell-depleted T cells, or PBMCs.

In the authors' methods: Reference gene primer amplification in the assay estimated nucleated cell counts. Libraries were prepared by immunoSEQ multiplex PCR; TCRdb keeps only in-frame clonotypes and omits some of them. That table is the source of V, J and clone size, and D and trimming were worked out from the DNA. The data show about 220,000 clones, with roughly 84% seen just once and 2.9% held by the top ten. Sequenced sample: peripheral blood. The receptor comes from a man in his forties or fifties who had recovered from COVID-19.

The DNA of the CDR3 is TGTGCCAGCAGCTTCGCCGGGACAGGGGGCAATCAGCCCCAGCATTTT. Translating gives CASSFAGTGGNQPQHF. V gene TRBV7-2 combines with J gene TRBJ1-5; 10 bases agree with TRBD1. CDR3 length: 16 amino acids. With 3 bases clipped from V and 2 bases from J, the junction kept 4 bases outside the gene matches. Germline loops: CDR1 SGHTA, CDR2 FQGNSA.